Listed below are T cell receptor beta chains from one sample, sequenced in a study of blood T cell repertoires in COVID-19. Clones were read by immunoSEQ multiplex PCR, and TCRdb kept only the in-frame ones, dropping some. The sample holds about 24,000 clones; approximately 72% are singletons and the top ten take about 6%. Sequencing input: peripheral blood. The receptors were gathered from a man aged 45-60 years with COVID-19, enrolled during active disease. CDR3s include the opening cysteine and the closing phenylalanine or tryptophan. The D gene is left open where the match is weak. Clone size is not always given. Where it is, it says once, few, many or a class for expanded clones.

CDR3aa: CSVVPSGLQETQYF; CDR3nt: TGCAGCGTTGTTCCTAGCGGCCTTCAAGAGACCCAGTACTTC; v_gene: TRBV29-1; abundance: NA; j_gene: TRBJ2-5; d_gene: TRBD2
CDR3aa: CATQGQGVGYTF; CDR3nt: TGTGCCACCCAGGGACAGGGTGTGGGCTACACCTTC; v_gene: TRBV24-1; abundance: NA; j_gene: TRBJ1-2; d_gene: TRBD1
CDR3aa: CASSQDESANGYTF; CDR3nt: TGTGCCAGCAGCCAAGATGAGAGTGCGAATGGCTACACCTTC; v_gene: TRBV3-1/TRBV3-2; abundance: NA; j_gene: TRBJ1-2; d_gene: NA
CDR3aa: CASSLASGGANNEQFF; CDR3nt: TGTGCCAGCAGCTTGGCCTCGGGGGGTGCCAACAATGAGCAGTTCTTC; v_gene: TRBV7-9; abundance: NA; j_gene: TRBJ2-1; d_gene: TRBD2
CDR3aa: CASSPLTGGPGQETQYF; CDR3nt: TGTGCCAGTAGTCCCCTCACGGGGGGGCCGGGCCAAGAGACCCAGTACTTC; v_gene: TRBV19; abundance: NA; j_gene: TRBJ2-5; d_gene: TRBD2
CDR3aa: CASSQRTSGSGRYEQYF; CDR3nt: TGTGCCAGCAGCCAGCGGACTAGCGGGAGCGGGCGATACGAGCAGTACTTC; v_gene: TRBV11-2; abundance: NA; j_gene: TRBJ2-7; d_gene: TRBD2
CDR3aa: CASSQDGLTYEQYF; CDR3nt: TGTGCCAGCAGCCAAGATGGACTTACCTACGAGCAGTACTTC; v_gene: TRBV3-1/TRBV3-2; abundance: NA; j_gene: TRBJ2-7; d_gene: NA
CDR3aa: CASSLRTDTVGGELFF; CDR3nt: TGTGCCAGCAGCTTAAGGACAGATACCGTGGGCGGGGAGCTGTTTTTT; v_gene: TRBV7-2; abundance: NA; j_gene: TRBJ2-2; d_gene: NA
CDR3aa: CSVGGGTEAFF; CDR3nt: TGCAGCGTTGGGGGGGGCACTGAAGCTTTCTTT; v_gene: TRBV29-1; abundance: NA; j_gene: TRBJ1-1; d_gene: NA
CDR3aa: CASRWDRGNEKLFF; CDR3nt: TGTGCCAGCAGATGGGACAGGGGTAATGAAAAACTGTTTTTT; v_gene: TRBV2; abundance: once; j_gene: TRBJ1-4; d_gene: TRBD1
CDR3aa: CASSPRTVVHEQYF; CDR3nt: TGCGCCAGCAGCCCTCGGACAGTTGTTCACGAGCAGTACTTC; v_gene: TRBV4-1; abundance: NA; j_gene: TRBJ2-7; d_gene: NA
CDR3aa: CASTLDSLSGNTIYF; CDR3nt: TGTGCCAGCACCTTAGACAGCCTCTCTGGAAACACCATATATTTT; v_gene: TRBV3-1/TRBV3-2; abundance: NA; j_gene: TRBJ1-3; d_gene: NA
CDR3aa: CASKGQGNSPLHF; CDR3nt: TGTGCCAGCAAGGGACAGGGGAATTCACCCCTCCACTTT; v_gene: TRBV6-5; abundance: NA; j_gene: TRBJ1-6; d_gene: TRBD1
CDR3aa: CASRPIMGTGGSYEQYF; CDR3nt: TGTGCCAGTAGACCCATCATGGGGACAGGGGGATCCTACGAGCAGTACTTC; v_gene: TRBV19; abundance: NA; j_gene: TRBJ2-7; d_gene: TRBD1
CDR3aa: CASSRQIDNEKLFF; CDR3nt: TGCGCCAGCAGCCGACAGATAGATAATGAAAAACTGTTTTTT; v_gene: TRBV5-1; abundance: NA; j_gene: TRBJ1-4; d_gene: NA
CDR3aa: CAIRSGSMEQYF; CDR3nt: TGTGCCATCAGAAGCGGGAGTATGGAGCAGTACTTC; v_gene: TRBV10-3; abundance: once; j_gene: TRBJ2-7; d_gene: TRBD2
CDR3aa: CASSLSLLRGTYNEQFF; CDR3nt: TGTGCCAGCAGCTTAAGTCTGTTGCGGGGGACCTACAATGAGCAGTTCTTC; v_gene: TRBV11-2; abundance: NA; j_gene: TRBJ2-1; d_gene: TRBD2
CDR3aa: CSASTGGKETQYF; CDR3nt: TGCAGTGCTAGTACCGGGGGGAAAGAGACCCAGTACTTC; v_gene: TRBV20-1; abundance: NA; j_gene: TRBJ2-5; d_gene: TRBD2
CDR3aa: CASSPTAGGETQYF; CDR3nt: TGTGCCAGCAGCCCTACGGCAGGGGGGGAGACCCAGTACTTC; v_gene: TRBV5-5; abundance: few; j_gene: TRBJ2-5; d_gene: NA
CDR3aa: CASSLPRGARTEAFF; CDR3nt: TGTGCCAGCAGCTTACCCAGGGGTGCGAGGACTGAAGCTTTCTTT; v_gene: TRBV7-9; abundance: NA; j_gene: TRBJ1-1; d_gene: NA
CDR3aa: CASRPHRDNTEAFF; CDR3nt: TGTGCCAGCAGGCCTCACCGGGATAACACTGAAGCTTTCTTT; v_gene: TRBV7-9; abundance: NA; j_gene: TRBJ1-1; d_gene: NA
CDR3aa: CASSRQQGNTEAFF; CDR3nt: TGTGCCAGCAGCCGACAACAGGGGAACACTGAAGCTTTCTTT; v_gene: TRBV9; abundance: NA; j_gene: TRBJ1-1; d_gene: NA
CDR3aa: CASSIMDRDWGGYTF; CDR3nt: TGTGCCAGCAGCATAATGGACAGGGACTGGGGTGGCTACACCTTC; v_gene: TRBV5-4; abundance: NA; j_gene: TRBJ1-2; d_gene: TRBD1
CDR3aa: CASSVRDRDNSPLHF; CDR3nt: TGTGCCAGCAGCGTCCGGGACAGGGATAATTCACCCCTCCACTTT; v_gene: TRBV9; abundance: few; j_gene: TRBJ1-6; d_gene: TRBD1
CDR3aa: CASSFSTGSGNYGYTF; CDR3nt: TGTGCCAGCAGTTTCTCGACAGGGTCGGGAAACTATGGCTACACCTTC; v_gene: TRBV28; abundance: once; j_gene: TRBJ1-2; d_gene: TRBD1
CDR3aa: CASRGTGSLDSPLHF; CDR3nt: TGTGCCAGTAGGGGGACAGGGAGTCTGGATTCACCCCTCCACTTT; v_gene: TRBV19; abundance: NA; j_gene: TRBJ1-6; d_gene: TRBD1
CDR3aa: CVERKRGRFYGYTF; CDR3nt: TGTGTCGAGAGAAAAAGGGGGCGCTTCTATGGCTACACCTTC; v_gene: TRBV30; abundance: once; j_gene: TRBJ1-2; d_gene: TRBD1
CDR3aa: CASSLTDSNTEAFF; CDR3nt: TGTGCCAGCAGCCTCACAGATTCCAACACTGAAGCTTTCTTT; v_gene: TRBV3-1/TRBV3-2; abundance: NA; j_gene: TRBJ1-1; d_gene: NA
CDR3aa: CATSAGDLNQPQHF; CDR3nt: TGTGCCACCAGTGCGGGGGACCTCAATCAGCCCCAGCATTTT; v_gene: TRBV24-1; abundance: NA; j_gene: TRBJ1-5; d_gene: NA
CDR3aa: CASSPFGQGYTEAFF; CDR3nt: TGTGCCAGCTCACCTTTTGGACAGGGTTACACTGAAGCTTTCTTT; v_gene: TRBV18; abundance: NA; j_gene: TRBJ1-1; d_gene: TRBD1
CDR3aa: CASGLGTGPQETQYF; CDR3nt: TGTGCTAGTGGTTTGGGGACAGGTCCTCAAGAGACCCAGTACTTC; v_gene: TRBV12-5; abundance: NA; j_gene: TRBJ2-5; d_gene: TRBD1
CDR3aa: CASSYSGGYYEQYF; CDR3nt: TGTGCCAGCAGTTACTCTGGAGGGTACTACGAGCAGTACTTC; v_gene: TRBV6-5; abundance: few; j_gene: TRBJ2-7; d_gene: NA
CDR3aa: CASSYGGVDYGYTF; CDR3nt: TGTGCCAGCAGTTACGGGGGGGTTGACTATGGCTACACCTTC; v_gene: TRBV6-6; abundance: NA; j_gene: TRBJ1-2; d_gene: NA
CDR3aa: CASRRTSYTDTQYF; CDR3nt: TGTGCCAGCAGGCGGACTAGCTACACAGATACGCAGTATTTT; v_gene: TRBV6-5; abundance: NA; j_gene: TRBJ2-3; d_gene: TRBD2
CDR3aa: CASSVVPSSYNEQFF; CDR3nt: TGTGCCAGCAGCGTAGTCCCGAGCTCCTACAATGAGCAGTTCTTC; v_gene: TRBV9; abundance: once; j_gene: TRBJ2-1; d_gene: NA
CDR3aa: CARSVGDWGGGYTF; CDR3nt: TGTGCCCGCAGCGTAGGTGACTGGGGGGGAGGCTACACCTTC; v_gene: TRBV9; abundance: NA; j_gene: TRBJ1-2; d_gene: NA
CDR3aa: CASSRDRVEETQYF; CDR3nt: TGTGCCAGCAGCCGAGACAGGGTAGAAGAGACCCAGTACTTC; v_gene: TRBV14; abundance: NA; j_gene: TRBJ2-5; d_gene: TRBD1
CDR3aa: CAKGTSGDAGETQYF; CDR3nt: TGTGCCAAAGGGACTAGCGGGGATGCTGGGGAGACCCAGTACTTC; v_gene: TRBV7-2; abundance: NA; j_gene: TRBJ2-5; d_gene: TRBD2
CDR3aa: CASSTRQPLNQPQHF; CDR3nt: TGTGCCAGCAGCACAAGACAGCCATTAAATCAGCCCCAGCATTTT; v_gene: TRBV28; abundance: NA; j_gene: TRBJ1-5; d_gene: NA
CDR3aa: CASSFIPEEGGQPQHF; CDR3nt: TGTGCCAGCAGCTTCATCCCTGAGGAGGGGGGGCAGCCCCAGCATTTT; v_gene: TRBV5-5; abundance: few; j_gene: TRBJ1-5; d_gene: NA
CDR3aa: CATFPGQGDEQFF; CDR3nt: TGTGCCACTTTCCCGGGACAGGGCGATGAGCAGTTCTTC; v_gene: TRBV6-6; abundance: medium-sized; j_gene: TRBJ2-1; d_gene: TRBD1
CDR3aa: CASSQGQTNYGYTF; CDR3nt: TGTGCCAGCAGCCAAGGACAAACTAACTATGGCTACACCTTC; v_gene: TRBV4-2; abundance: NA; j_gene: TRBJ1-2; d_gene: NA
CDR3aa: CASSKTDTGELFF; CDR3nt: TGTGCCAGCTCGAAAACTGACACCGGGGAGCTGTTTTTT; v_gene: TRBV28; abundance: NA; j_gene: TRBJ2-2; d_gene: NA
CDR3aa: CSGQGVEETQYF; CDR3nt: TGCAGCGGACAGGGGGTGGAAGAGACCCAGTACTTC; v_gene: TRBV29-1; abundance: NA; j_gene: TRBJ2-5; d_gene: TRBD1